The sample holds a few counts of the clone carrying this TCR beta chain. CDR3 length: 15 residues. CDR1 and CDR2 from the germline V gene are MNHEY and SMNVEV (reference sequence). V dropped 5 bases and J dropped 3; count of bases not matched to a gene: 6. Only in-frame clones appear in the TCRdb table, and some are missing; sequencing was by immunoSEQ multiplex PCR. The sample contains some 300,000 clones, less than 90% of which appear only once. In Seattle, patients joined the study during active infection and were tracked longitudinally. The data were taken from a study of blood T cell repertoires in COVID-19.

The V call is TRBV27, the J call TRBJ2-2; TRBD2 matches 7 bases. The sequenced sample was peripheral blood. This TCR came from a woman in her sixties or seventies with COVID-19, enrolled during active disease. CDR3 amino acids: CASSRTRSHTGELFF. In DNA, the CDR3 is TGTGCCAGCAGTAGGACTAGATCCCACACCGGGGAGCTGTTTTTT.